This T cell receptor (beta chain) was observed in a study of persistence of HIV-infected CD4 T cells. The libraries were made with immunoSEQ version 4 in survey mode. The method was immunoSEQ multiplex PCR; TCRdb's version includes in-frame clones alone and lacks a portion of them. The sample has nearly 20,000 clones, 60% to 80% seen once. Germline V CDR1 and CDR2: ENHRY, SYGVKD. V shed 9 bases, J shed 5 bases, and the junction held 12 bases outside the gene matches. The CDR3 spans 15 residues. Regarding this clone: The antigen remains undetermined.

The stimulus was an HIV-1 Gag 15-mer peptide pool, roughly 1 ug/peptide/mL. Responding CD4+ T cells were sorted by upregulation of both CD40 ligand and CD69. Donors were HIV-1-infected adults who began suppressive ART during chronic infection. Sequences were derived from CD4+ T cells sorted from PBMCs after roughly 17-hour stimulation, sampled from a patient who received antiretroviral therapy. The source is an adult woman with HIV who was CMV-seropositive. The rearrangement links TRBV10-3 to TRBJ2-2, with 7 bases that match TRBD1. The chain's CDR3 is CAIKGGQDATGELFF. DNA of the CDR3: TGTGCCATAAAGGGCGGACAGGACGCGACCGGGGAGCTGTTTTTT.